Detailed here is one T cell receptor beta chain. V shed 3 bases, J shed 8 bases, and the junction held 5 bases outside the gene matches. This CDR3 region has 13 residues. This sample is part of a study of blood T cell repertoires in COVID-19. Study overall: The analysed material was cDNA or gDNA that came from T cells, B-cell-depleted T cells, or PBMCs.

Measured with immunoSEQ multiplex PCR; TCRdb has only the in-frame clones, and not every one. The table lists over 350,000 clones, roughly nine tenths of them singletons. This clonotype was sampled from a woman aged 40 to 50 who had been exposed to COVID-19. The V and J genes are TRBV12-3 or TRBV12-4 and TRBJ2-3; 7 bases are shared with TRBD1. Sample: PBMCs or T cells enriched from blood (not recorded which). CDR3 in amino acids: CASSLTGKGTQYF. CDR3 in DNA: TGTGCCAGCAGTTTGACAGGGAAGGGTACGCAGTATTTT.